The 12 T cell receptor beta chains below come from one sample, sequenced in a study of blood T cell repertoires in COVID-19. Sequencing was performed with immunoSEQ multiplex PCR; in TCRdb, only in-frame clones are kept and a portion is missing. The table lists 120,000 to 150,000 clones, 84% of them singletons, with more than 5.5% in the top ten. The sequencing input was peripheral blood. Every receptor here comes from a woman aged 45-59 years in a cohort sampled during active or convalescent COVID-19.

The V call is TRBV14, the J call TRBJ1-6, with a possible D match to TRBD1 (6 bases). There are 13 residues in the CDR3. From germline, CDR1 is SGHDN and CDR2 FVKESK. Trimming cost V 5 bases and J 9 bases, with 11 bases left between them. This chain's CDR3 is CASSAQGSSPLHF. In DNA, the CDR3 is TGTGCCAGCAGCGCCCAGGGGAGTTCACCCCTCCACTTT.

V is TRBV18 and J is TRBJ2-7; TRBD1 matches at 7 bases. This CDR3 is 11 amino acids long. V was pared by 6 bases and J by 9 bases, with 5 bases of the junction left unmatched. CDR1 KGHSH and CDR2 LQKENI come from the germline V gene. This chain's CDR3 is CASSRQGRQYF. The CDR3 nucleotides read TGTGCCAGCTCCCGACAGGGCCGGCAGTACTTC.

The chain has TRBV5-5 and TRBJ1-2; D gene uncertain. The length of the CDR3 is 12 residues. Trimming cost V 4 bases and J 1 base, with 5 bases left between them. The germline V gene encodes CDR1 SGHKS and CDR2 YYEKEE (reference sequence). As DNA, the CDR3 is TGTGCCAGCAGCCAGGTTAACTATGGCTACACCTTC. This encodes CASSQVNYGYTF.

The J gene is TRBJ1-4, the V gene TRBV5-5; a weak D match, TRBD1 (5 bases). Trimming left V 0 bases short and J 2 bases short, with 11 bases between. This CDR3 spans 16 amino acids. In germline, CDR1 is SGHKS, CDR2 YYEKEE (reference sequence). The CDR3 sequence: CASSLGGTRTNEKLFF. CDR3 in DNA: TGTGCCAGCAGCTTGGGGGGGACTAGGACTAATGAAAAACTGTTTTTT.

The rearrangement links TRBV29-1 to TRBJ2-1, with 11 bases that match TRBD2. Germline assignment: CDR1 SQVTM and CDR2 ANQGSEA. V shed 7 bases, J shed 8 bases, and the junction held 13 bases outside the gene matches. The CDR3 consists of 15 residues. CDR3 protein: CSAGISSGGRYEQFF. CDR3 DNA: TGCAGCGCTGGGATCTCTAGCGGGGGGAGGTATGAGCAGTTCTTC.

This sequence joins TRBV7-8 and TRBJ2-7; possibly TRBD1 for D (5 bases). Looked up from germline, CDR1 is SGHVS and CDR2 is FQNEAQ. The CDR3 is 13 residues long. V lost 0 bases, J lost 4 bases, and 7 bases lay in between. CDR3 in amino acids: CASSLARAYEQYF. As DNA, the CDR3 is TGTGCCAGCAGCTTAGCCAGGGCTTACGAGCAGTACTTC.

The chain uses TRBV15 and TRBJ1-1, with 8 bases aligning to TRBD1. The CDR3 runs to 15 residues. Germline-derived CDR1 and CDR2 are LNHNV and YYDKDF (reference sequence). Trimming at V came to 2 bases and at J to 4 bases, leaving 6 bases not matched to a gene. CDR3 sequence reads: CATSRFLDRVTEAFF. The CDR3 DNA follows: TGTGCCACCAGCAGATTTTTGGACAGGGTCACTGAAGCTTTCTTT.

This chain links TRBV10-3 with TRBJ2-3; 9 positions match TRBD2. V lost 4 bases to trimming and J lost 5 bases; unmatched junction nucleotides: 10. CDR1 ENHRY and CDR2 SYGVKD come from the germline V gene. This CDR3 spans 16 amino acids. The CDR3 sequence: CAISGSGGGSRDTQYF. The CDR3 bases are TGTGCCATCAGTGGTAGCGGGGGCGGGTCGAGAGATACGCAGTATTTT.

The chain links TRBV5-4 to TRBJ2-5, with 7 bases that match TRBD2. Unmatched junction bases numbered 2, after V lost 0 bases and J lost 3 bases. Germline-derived CDR1 and CDR2 are SGHNT and YYREEE (reference sequence). The CDR3 has 14 residues. The chain's CDR3 is CASSLELAKETQYF. In nucleotides, the CDR3 is TGTGCCAGCAGCTTGGAACTAGCGAAAGAGACCCAGTACTTC.

The chain joins TRBV2 to TRBJ1-1, with D possibly TRBD1 on 5 matching bases. CDR1 and CDR2 (germline): SNHLY, FYNNEI. Deletions cut 4 bases from V and 8 bases from J, with 8 bases between. The CDR3 spans 11 residues. The CDR3 nucleotides are TGTGCCAGCAGTGGAAGGACAGAAGCTTTCTTT. Its translation is CASSGRTEAFF.

The V call is TRBV21-1, the J call TRBJ1-2; the listed D gene, TRBD1, was not tested against the DNA. TRBV21-1 is a known pseudogene. This CDR3 is 16 amino acids long. The CDR3 protein is CASSKDDLTGLGGYTF. In DNA, the CDR3 is TGTGCCAGCAGCAAAGATGATTTGACAGGGTTGGGAGGCTACACCTTC.

The DNA of the CDR3 is TGTGCCATCAGAATTAGCGGAATCACAGATACGCAGTATTTT. Protein product: CAIRISGITDTQYF. The V gene is TRBV10-3, the J gene TRBJ2-3; D perhaps matches TRBD2 (6 bases). From germline, CDR1 is ENHRY and CDR2 SYGVKD. CDR3 length: 14 amino acids. V gave up 6 bases and J gave up 2 bases, with 12 bases separating them.